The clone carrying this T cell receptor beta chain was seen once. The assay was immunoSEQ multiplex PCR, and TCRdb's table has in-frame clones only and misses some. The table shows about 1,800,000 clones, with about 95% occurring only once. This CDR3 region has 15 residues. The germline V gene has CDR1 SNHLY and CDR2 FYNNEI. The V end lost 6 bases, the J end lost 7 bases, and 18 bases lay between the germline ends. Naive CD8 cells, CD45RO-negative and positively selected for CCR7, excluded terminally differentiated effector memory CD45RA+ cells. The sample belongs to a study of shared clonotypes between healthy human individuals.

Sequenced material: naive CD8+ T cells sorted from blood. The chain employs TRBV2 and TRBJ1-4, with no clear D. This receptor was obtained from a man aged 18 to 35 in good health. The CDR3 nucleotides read TGTGCCAGCAGCAACCCTGCGGGGATTGGTGAAAAACTGTTTTTT. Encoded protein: CASSNPAGIGEKLFF.